The 17 T cell receptor beta chains listed next were all sequenced from one sample in a study of PD-1 blockade in classical Hodgkin lymphoma. Described time point: cycle 4 day 1 (C4D1), after 6 weeks of nivolumab. Each of the patients experienced relapse following autologous stem cell transplantation, and their brentuximab vedotin exposure differed. By magnetic negative selection, CD4+ T cells were purified from thawed PBMCs. The assay was immunoSEQ multiplex PCR, and TCRdb's table has in-frame clones only and misses some. The repertoire holds around 31,000 clones, with about 81% as singletons. Sample: CD4+ T cells from blood, taken before the fourth cycle of nivolumab. These TCRs come from a human donor with classical Hodgkin lymphoma.

V and J are TRBV2 and TRBJ2-5; D might be TRBD1 or TRBD2, each matching 5 bases. CDR3 length: 15 residues. Trimming shortened V by 6 bases and J by 5 bases, and 19 bases separated the two germline ends. Germline V CDR1 and CDR2: SNHLY, FYNNEI. The CDR3 DNA reads as TGTGCCAGCAGGACCCCCGTCGCAGGGAGTGAGACCCAGTACTTC. It is translated as CASRTPVAGSETQYF.

The gene calls are TRBV12-5 and TRBJ2-1; 16 bases fit TRBD2. The CDR3 is made up of 17 amino acids. CDR1 LGHNT and CDR2 FRNRAP come from the germline V gene. The ends lost 5 bases at V and 6 bases at J; junction bases unmatched: 7. The CDR3, as DNA: TGTGCTAGTGGTCCGGGACTAGCGGGGGGGCGGGTCAATGAGCAGTTCTTC. Its translation is CASGPGLAGGRVNEQFF.

The rearrangement uses TRBV18 and TRBJ1-4, with 9 bases lining up with TRBD1. The CDR3 consists of 16 residues. Trimming cost V 0 bases and J 4 bases; bases outside gene matches: 3. Germline V gene data show CDR1 as KGHSH and CDR2 as LQKENI. CDR3 amino acids: CASSPPDRGINEKLFF. The CDR3 DNA follows: TGTGCCAGCTCACCACCCGACAGGGGGATTAATGAAAAACTGTTTTTT.

The chain combines TRBV11-2 with TRBJ2-1; perhaps D is TRBD1 or TRBD2 (7 bases each). V was clipped by 5 bases and J by 4 bases, with 24 bases between them. The CDR3 sequence is 18 residues long. The germline gives CDR1 SGHAT, CDR2 FQNNGV. This chain's CDR3 is CASSHYLASGGGYNEQFF. The CDR3, as DNA: TGTGCCAGCAGCCACTACCTGGCTTCAGGGGGGGGGTACAATGAGCAGTTCTTC.

This chain links TRBV9 with TRBJ1-1; D is undetermined. This CDR3 has 15 amino acids. V lost 1 base and J 1 base, leaving 11 bases between the germline ends. Germline-derived CDR1 and CDR2 are SGDLS and YYNGEE. Here the CDR3 DNA reads TGTGCCAGCAGCGTAACCGGCACCTCGAACACTGAAGCTTTCTTT. Protein: CASSVTGTSNTEAFF.

The chain is built from TRBV6-1 and TRBJ1-5; D is uncertain. V lost 2 bases and J 0 bases, leaving 17 bases between the germline ends. Germline V gives CDR1 MNHNS, CDR2 SASEGT. This CDR3 contains 18 residues. The CDR3 sequence: CASSEQGSGLYSNQPQHF. Written as DNA, the CDR3 is TGTGCCAGCAGTGAACAAGGATCCGGACTTTATAGCAATCAGCCCCAGCATTTT.

The chain links TRBV29-1 to TRBJ2-2; TRBD2 is a possible D gene (6 bases). The CDR3 is 14 amino acids. V dropped 4 bases and J dropped 6 bases, with 15 bases sitting between them. Germline CDR1 and CDR2: SQVTM and ANQGSEA. The CDR3 reads CSVANSREAGELFF. The DNA for the CDR3 is TGCAGCGTTGCGAACTCCAGGGAGGCCGGGGAGCTGTTTTTT.

J is TRBJ1-3 and V is TRBV19; 7 bases are shared with TRBD1. Trimming removed 5 bases from V and 1 base from J; junction bases left unmatched: 8. Per the germline V gene, CDR1 is LNHDA and CDR2 is SQIVND (reference sequence). The CDR3 runs to 16 residues. DNA for the CDR3: TGTGCCAGTAGTCTCCGACAGGGTAATTCTGGAAACACCATATATTTT. Translation gives CASSLRQGNSGNTIYF.

This rearrangement joins TRBV29-1 to TRBJ2-3; 9 bases map to TRBD1. This CDR3 comprises 14 residues. CDR1 is SQVTM and CDR2 is ANQGSEA in the germline V gene. The junction had 12 bases not matched to a gene; V was cut back by 6 bases and J by 8 bases. The CDR3 DNA follows: TGCAGCGTAAAGCTACAGGGGGCGCAGGGTACGCAGTATTTT. This sequence encodes CSVKLQGAQGTQYF.

The chain recombines TRBV19 with TRBJ2-1, with a possible D match to TRBD1 (6 bases). The CDR3 loop spans 14 amino acids. The V end was cut by 3 bases, the J end by 6 bases, with 12 bases between. Germline loops: CDR1 LNHDA, CDR2 SQIVND (reference sequence). CDR3 protein: CASSIGQGINEQFF. The CDR3 coding sequence is TGTGCCAGTAGTATTGGGCAGGGGATCAATGAGCAGTTCTTC.

The genes are TRBV9 and TRBJ2-5; 12 bases line up with TRBD2. The V gene's germline CDR1 is SGDLS and CDR2 YYNGEE. V lost 2 bases to trimming and J lost 4 bases; unmatched junction nucleotides: 6. CDR3 size: 16 residues. DNA for the CDR3: TGTGCCAGCAGCGTTCTAGCGGGGGGGCTTGGAGAGACCCAGTACTTC. This translates into CASSVLAGGLGETQYF. Full variable domain (missing parts from reference TRBV9 and TRBJ2-5): DSGVTQTPKHLITATGQRVTLRCSPRSGDLSVYWYQQSLDQGLQFLIQYYNGEERAKGNILERFSAQQFPDLHSELNLSSLELGDSALYFCASSVLAGGLGETQYFGPGTRLLVL.

This clone was seen only once. The V and J genes are TRBV30 and TRBJ1-2, with 7 nucleotides matching TRBD1. After removal of 1 base from V and 6 bases from J, the junction contained 8 bases not matched to a gene. Germline V lookup: CDR1 GTSNPN, CDR2 SVGIG (reference sequence). The CDR3 runs to 14 residues. CDR3 bases: TGTGCCTGGAGTGCAGACAGGGAGGAAGATGGCTACACCTTC. This sequence encodes CAWSADREEDGYTF.

The chain is built from TRBV19 and TRBJ1-1; weak D call: TRBD1 (5 bases). V lost 3 bases to trimming and J lost 7 bases, with 9 bases between them. Germline lookup yields CDR1 LNHDA and CDR2 SQIVND (reference sequence). The CDR3 length is 12 residues. The CDR3 here is CASSILQGEAFF. The CDR3 DNA reads TGTGCCAGTAGTATTCTCCAGGGTGAAGCTTTCTTT. Full variable domain (missing parts from reference TRBV19 and TRBJ1-1): DGGITQSPKYLFRKEGQNVTLSCEQNLNHDAMYWYRQDPGQGLRLIYYSQIVNDFQKGDIAEGYSVSREKKESFPLTVTSAQKNPTAFYLCASSILQGEAFFGQGTRLTVV.

The chain is built from TRBV23-1 and TRBJ1-5, with D unresolved. TRBV23-1 is annotated as an ORF whose role is uncertain. Trimming shortened V by 0 bases and J by 6 bases, and 21 bases separated the two germline ends. This CDR3 contains 18 residues. This CDR3 reads CASSQSSWWAWLGQPQHF. CDR3 DNA sequence: TGCGCCAGCAGTCAATCATCTTGGTGGGCATGGCTTGGTCAGCCCCAGCATTTT.

V gene TRBV27 combines with J gene TRBJ1-5, with D possibly matching TRBD1 (6 bases). Trimming removed 8 bases at V and 4 bases at J, with 15 bases between. CDR3 size: 14 residues. Germline V gives CDR1 MNHEY, CDR2 SMNVEV (reference sequence). CDR3 residues: CASADRSPNQPQHF. Written as DNA, the CDR3 is TGTGCCAGCGCCGACAGGTCCCCGAATCAGCCCCAGCATTTT.

The chain carries TRBV4-2 and TRBJ1-1; 9 bases match TRBD1. This CDR3 comprises 16 residues. The junction had 5 bases not matched to a gene; V was cut back by 3 bases and J by 0 bases. Per the germline V gene, CDR1 is LGHNA and CDR2 is YNFKEQ. This chain's CDR3 is CASSQATGGMNTEAFF. CDR3 sequence (DNA): TGTGCCAGCAGCCAGGCCACAGGGGGCATGAACACTGAAGCTTTCTTT.

This chain connects TRBV10-3 to TRBJ1-5; no clear D gene. Deletions cut 0 bases from V and 0 bases from J, with 15 bases between. This CDR3 contains 18 residues. Germline CDR1 is ENHRY and CDR2 is SYGVKD. The CDR3 loop is CAISESLLAVNSNQPQHF. The CDR3 DNA follows: TGTGCCATCAGTGAGTCATTGTTGGCTGTAAATAGCAATCAGCCCCAGCATTTT.